This T cell receptor beta chain was sequenced during a study of blood T cell repertoires in COVID-19. The method was immunoSEQ multiplex PCR; TCRdb's version includes in-frame clones alone and lacks a portion of them. The sample lists roughly 280,000 clones, about 87% seen once, with 2.5% to 3% in the top ten. Per germline, CDR1 SEHNR and CDR2 FQNEAQ (reference sequence). The CDR3 is made up of 18 amino acids. J lost 0 bases, V lost 4 bases, and 13 bases had no gene match. Sequenced sample: PBMCs or T cells enriched from blood (not recorded which). The receptor was derived from a woman aged 45-65 years who had recovered from COVID-19. The rearrangement uses TRBV7-9 and TRBJ1-1; TRBD1 agrees at 8 bases. CDR3: CASSSFYRDRRLNTEAFF. The DNA for the CDR3 is TGTGCCAGCAGCTCATTTTACCGGGACAGGAGATTGAACACTGAAGCTTTCTTT.